This T cell receptor beta chain was sequenced in a study of blood T cell repertoires in COVID-19. At the level of the study: T cells, B-cell-depleted T cells, or PBMCs provided the cDNA or gDNA that served as material.

Authors' methods: Reference gene primer amplification in the assay estimated nucleated cell counts. TCRdb keeps only in-frame clones here, not all; method: immunoSEQ multiplex PCR. That table supplies the V and J calls and clone size; D and trimming were determined from the DNA. The sample carries some 340,000 clones, under 85% recorded once. This clone was seen once. Cohorts were assigned according to the clinical history that participants reported. What the recovered Cohort 3 donors had was two negative PCRs, clearance, or symptom resolution. Trimming left V 6 bases short and J 4 bases short, with 15 bases between. This CDR3 has 14 amino acids. Per the germline V gene, CDR1 is SGHAT and CDR2 is FQDESV (reference sequence).

The chain carries TRBV11-1 and TRBJ2-5; D is ambiguous. This sequence originates from a woman aged 50 to 60 who had recovered from COVID-19. The specimen sequenced was PBMCs or T cells enriched from blood (not recorded which). CDR3 bases: TGTGCCAGCAGACCCGGTGGGTCGGGAGAGACCCAGTACTTC. Its protein is CASRPGGSGETQYF.